This T cell receptor beta chain was profiled in a study of T cells in Graves' hyperthyroidism and ophthalmopathy. Overall study results and limits: Model output signaled ophthalmopathy a median around 6.9 months ahead of onset.

This clonotype was detected ten times or more. The antigen remains unidentified. Amplified TCR beta CDR3 regions came from RNA transcripts. A first-round RT-PCR of the TCR CDR3 used the HTBI primer set. TCRdb itself ran the multiplex PCR reads through MiXCR, one entry per CDR3 protein. The sample gives about 280,000 distinct CDR3 sequences, about 25% of which show up once; about a quarter is in the top ten. V shed 7 bases and J shed 6 bases, with 14 bases lying between them. CDR3 length equals 14 residues. Germline values: CDR1 KGHDR, CDR2 SFDVKD. The chain carries TRBV24-1 and TRBJ2-2; D possibly uses TRBD1 or TRBD2 (5 bases each). Source material: blood. This TCR came from a man in his forties with Graves' hyperthyroidism that later progressed to Graves' ophthalmopathy. CDR3 bases: TGTGCCACCAGGGGGGTGGTGGACGCCGGGGAGCTGTTTTTT. This encodes CATRGVVDAGELFF.